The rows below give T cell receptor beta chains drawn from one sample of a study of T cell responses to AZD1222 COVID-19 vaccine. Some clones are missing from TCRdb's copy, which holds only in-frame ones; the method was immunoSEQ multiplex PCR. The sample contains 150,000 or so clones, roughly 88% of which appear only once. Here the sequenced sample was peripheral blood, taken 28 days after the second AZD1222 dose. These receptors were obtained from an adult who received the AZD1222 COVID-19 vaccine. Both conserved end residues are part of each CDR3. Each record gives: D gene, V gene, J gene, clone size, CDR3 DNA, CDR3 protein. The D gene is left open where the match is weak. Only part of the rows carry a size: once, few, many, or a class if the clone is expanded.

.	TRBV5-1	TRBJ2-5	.	TGCGCCAGCAGGACGGACCCGAGGGCTCAAGAGACCCAGTACTTC	CASRTDPRAQETQYF
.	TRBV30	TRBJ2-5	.	TGTGCCTGGAGTCAGTGGCAGCAAGAGACCCAGTACTTC	CAWSQWQQETQYF
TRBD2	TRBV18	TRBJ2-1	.	TGTGCCAGCTCACCACCGACGACGGGAGGGCTAATCAATCCGCATGAGCAGTTCTTC	CASSPPTTGGLINPHEQFF
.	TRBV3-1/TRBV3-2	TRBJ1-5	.	TGTGCCAGCAGCCAAGATCTTGACAGCAATCAGCCCCAGCATTTT	CASSQDLDSNQPQHF
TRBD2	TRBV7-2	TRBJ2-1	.	TGTGCCAGCAGCCCTCCCCCTAGCGGGGGGGAGCAGTTCTTC	CASSPPPSGGEQFF
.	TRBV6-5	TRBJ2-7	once	TGTGCCAGCAGTTACTCCCATCCCTACGAGCAGTACTTC	CASSYSHPYEQYF
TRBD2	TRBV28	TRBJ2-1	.	TGTGCCAGCAGTTTCCGGGGCCGAACCCGGGGCGGGGGGGCCGTAGTAGCCTACAATGAGCAGTTCTTC	CASSFRGRTRGGGAVVAYNEQFF
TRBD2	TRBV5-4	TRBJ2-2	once	TGTGCCAGCAGCCCCCGAGCGGGGGGGCCAGGCACCGGGGAGCTGTTTTTT	CASSPRAGGPGTGELFF
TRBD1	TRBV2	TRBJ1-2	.	TGTGCCAGCAAAGACAGGGGCTATGGCTACACCTTC	CASKDRGYGYTF
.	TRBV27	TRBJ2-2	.	TGTGCCAGCAACTCCATGGGGGGAAACACCGGGGAGCTGTTTTTT	CASNSMGGNTGELFF
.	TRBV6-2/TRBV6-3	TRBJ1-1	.	TGTGCCAGCAGTTACCCCGGTATGGGGAACACTGAAGCTTTCTTT	CASSYPGMGNTEAFF
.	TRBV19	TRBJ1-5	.	TGTGCCAGTAGGAGAAGACAGGATGTCTCCAAAGAGCCCCAGCATTTT	CASRRRQDVSKEPQHF
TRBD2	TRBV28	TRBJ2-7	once	TGTGCCAGCAGTCCCTCAGCGGGATCGGAACCCTACGAGCAGTACTTC	CASSPSAGSEPYEQYF
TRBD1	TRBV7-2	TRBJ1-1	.	TGTGCCAGCAGCTTAGTAGGCAGGGGGCGCCCAGTAGCTTTCTTT	CASSLVGRGRPVAFF
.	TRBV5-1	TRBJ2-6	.	TGCGCCAGCAGCTTCTGGGGGTCTGGGGCCAACGTCCTGACTTTC	CASSFWGSGANVLTF
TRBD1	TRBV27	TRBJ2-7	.	TGTGCCAGCACTCAACAGGGGGCCGCCTACGAGCAGTACTTC	CASTQQGAAYEQYF
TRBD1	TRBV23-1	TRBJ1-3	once	TGCGCCAGCAGTCAACACCCAGGTCGGGGACAGGGTTTATGCTCGTTCTTTGGAAACACCATATATTTT	CASSQHPGRGQGLCSFFGNTIYF
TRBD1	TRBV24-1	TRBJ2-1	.	TGTGCCACCAGTGATTTGGGGACAGGAGCGGTGAATGAGCAGTTCTTC	CATSDLGTGAVNEQFF
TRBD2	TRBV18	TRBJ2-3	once	TGTGCCAGCTCACCTTTTAGCGGGGGGGCCGAGGGCACAGATACGCAGTATTTT	CASSPFSGGAEGTDTQYF
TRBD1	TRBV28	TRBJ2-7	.	TGTGCCGGCAGTACCGGGGACAGGGCCGGAATCCCTAACGAGCAGTACTTC	CAGSTGDRAGIPNEQYF
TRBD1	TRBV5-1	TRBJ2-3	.	TGCGCCAGCAGCTTGGGGGACAGGGGGTCTGGAGATACGCAGTATTTT	CASSLGDRGSGDTQYF
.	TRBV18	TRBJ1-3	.	TGTGCCAGCTCACCACGCGGAGGAAACACCATATATTTT	CASSPRGGNTIYF